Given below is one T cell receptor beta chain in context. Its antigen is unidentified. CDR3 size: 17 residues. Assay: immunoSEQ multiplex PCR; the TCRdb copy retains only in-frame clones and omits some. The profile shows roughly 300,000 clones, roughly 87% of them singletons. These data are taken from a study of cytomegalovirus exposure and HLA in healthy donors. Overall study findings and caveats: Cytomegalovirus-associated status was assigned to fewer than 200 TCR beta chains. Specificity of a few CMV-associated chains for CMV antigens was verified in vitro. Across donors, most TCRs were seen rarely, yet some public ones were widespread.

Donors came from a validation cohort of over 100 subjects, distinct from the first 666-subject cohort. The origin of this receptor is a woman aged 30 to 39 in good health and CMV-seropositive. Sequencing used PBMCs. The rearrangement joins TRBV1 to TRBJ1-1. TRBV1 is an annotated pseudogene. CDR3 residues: CTSSQDGGRDPNTEAFF. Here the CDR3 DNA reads TGCACCAGCAGCCAAGATGGAGGTAGGGACCCTAACACTGAAGCTTTCTTT.